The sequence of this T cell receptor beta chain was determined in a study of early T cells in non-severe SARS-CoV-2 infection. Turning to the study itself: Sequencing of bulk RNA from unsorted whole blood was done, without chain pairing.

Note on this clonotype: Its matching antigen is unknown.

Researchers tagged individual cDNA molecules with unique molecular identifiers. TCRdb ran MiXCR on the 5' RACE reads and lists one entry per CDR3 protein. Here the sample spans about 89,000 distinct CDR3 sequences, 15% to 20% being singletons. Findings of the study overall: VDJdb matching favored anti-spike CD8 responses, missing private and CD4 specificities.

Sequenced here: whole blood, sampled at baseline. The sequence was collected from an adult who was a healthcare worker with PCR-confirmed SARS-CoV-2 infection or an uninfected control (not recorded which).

The CDR3 sequence: CASSFGRVEQYF. The CDR3 DNA is TGTGCCAGCAGTTTTGGGAGGGTCGAGCAGTACTTC. The chain is built from TRBV28 and TRBJ2-7; 7 nucleotides agree with TRBD2. Germline loops: CDR1 MDHEN, CDR2 SYDVKM. The CDR3 runs to 12 residues. V shed 3 bases and J 6 bases; nucleotides not matched to a gene: 2.